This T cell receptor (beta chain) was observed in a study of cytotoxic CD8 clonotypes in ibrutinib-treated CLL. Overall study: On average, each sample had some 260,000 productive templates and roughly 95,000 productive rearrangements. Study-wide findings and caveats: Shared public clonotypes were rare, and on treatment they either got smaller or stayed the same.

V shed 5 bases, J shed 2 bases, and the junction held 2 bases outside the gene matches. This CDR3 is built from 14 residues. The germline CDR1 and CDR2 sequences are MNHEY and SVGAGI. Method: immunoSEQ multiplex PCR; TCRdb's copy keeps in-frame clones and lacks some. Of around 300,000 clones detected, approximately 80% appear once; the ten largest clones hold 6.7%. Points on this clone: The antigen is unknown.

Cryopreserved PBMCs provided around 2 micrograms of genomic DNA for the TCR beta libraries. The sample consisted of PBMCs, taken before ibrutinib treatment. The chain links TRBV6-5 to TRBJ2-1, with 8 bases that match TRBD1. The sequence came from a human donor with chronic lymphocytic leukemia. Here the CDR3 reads CASSRRGPYNEQFF. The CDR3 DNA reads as TGTGCCAGCAGTCGCAGGGGGCCCTACAATGAGCAGTTCTTC.